This T cell receptor (beta chain) derives from a study of T cell responses to AZD1222 COVID-19 vaccine (dated by TCRdb to the early 2020s). The study in broad terms: A total of approximately 240 trial participants underwent TCR sequencing, of whom more than 200 had received two doses of AZD1222 and some 26 had received two doses of the MenACWY control vaccine. Trial participants were enrolled into age subgroups of 18-55, 56-69 and 70-plus years, which contained approximately 150, 28 and 58 TCR-sequenced participants, respectively. On the study overall, not on this receptor specifically: Spike-specific TCR breadth and depth rose significantly after two AZD1222 doses compared with day 0 and with MenACWY recipients. Epitopes outside the regions mutated in the B.1.351 and B.1.1.7 variants were reportedly recognized by nearly half of the unique spike-specific TCRs. Because no samples from the day 14 peak response were available, repertoires could be characterized only after the peak T cell response. Only five or six AZD1222 recipients were SARS-CoV-2 seropositive at baseline, limiting conclusions about previously exposed vaccinees. Vaccine-associated CD4 TCRs spanned the whole spike protein, with dominant responses in regions 160-218 and 743-854. In the small 56-69-year group, the increase in depth fell short of significance, most likely because of low power. Most participants were white British and females outnumbered males, and the authors suggested that clonal diversity may have been underestimated.

The CDR3 regions of human TCRbeta chains were subjected to immunosequencing. On the authors' methods: TCRs in the repertoires were matched against a reference library of SARS-CoV-2-specific TCRs that had been generated with the MIRA antigen-specificity platform. Breadth was defined as the fraction of unique TCRs that were SARS-CoV-2-associated, and depth was defined as the fraction of total T cells that were SARS-CoV-2-associated. Using the MIRA data, each spike-specific TCR was assigned both to the spike region to which the TCR was reactive and to a CD4 or CD8 class. Log10-transformed breadth and depth values were compared by one-way ANOVA with Sidak's multiple comparisons tests. The clones in this table, taken by TCRdb from immuneACCESS, are in-frame only. Not every clone is retained; where verified, under half of the shortfall comes from an unresolved V gene, and the cause of the rest is unknown. The DNA was the basis for D and trimming; V, J and clone size are from that table. For this sample there are 110,000 or so clones; about 88% appear just once. The leading ten clones occupy about 2.9% of the sample.

V loses 5 bases, J loses 5 bases, and the germline ends lie 12 bases apart. According to the germline V gene, CDR1 reads LGHNA and CDR2 reads YNFKEQ. The CDR3 goes from the cysteine to the phenylalanine over 13 residues. CDR3 DNA only is kept here, 39 bases in frame from base 1. The time point label on this specimen signifies: about 28 days (+/-7) after the second vaccine dose. AZD1222 recipients whose second dose came at about 4 weeks and those whose second dose came at about 12 weeks were combined into one group, since spike-specific TCR depth and breadth did not differ between the two schedules. Samples from vaccinated people were obtained from the UK trials COV001 and COV002, which included a single-blind randomized controlled phase 2/3 trial of AZD1222 (ChAdOx1 nCoV-19) in healthy adults. For TCRbeta chain sequencing, PBMC samples from trial participants were taken at day 0 and at day 28 after the second dose.

This clone was detected only once. What antigen it recognizes has not been identified. No much larger clone exists at a distance of one base, and base qualities are not known. The chain is assembled from TRBV4-2 and TRBJ2-5, with no confident D gene call. The sequenced sample was peripheral blood, obtained 28 days after the second AZD1222 dose. The receptor's source is an adult who received the AZD1222 COVID-19 vaccine. In nucleotide form, the sequence is TGTGCCAGCAGCGGTACTGGGGTGGAGACCCAGTACTTC. Translated, this is CASSGTGVETQYF.